The source of this T cell receptor beta chain is a study of regulatory T cells in long-lasting Graves disease. Study in general: Those with persistent Graves' disease had received antithyroid drugs for over 5 years with positive TSH receptor antibodies.

Investigators prepared the TCR beta libraries by applying iRepertoire HTBI primers and Arm-PCR of CDR3 regions. In TCRdb, the multiplex PCR reads were re-called with MiXCR into one record per CDR3 protein. The table lists 600,000 to 800,000 distinct CDR3 sequences, 30% of them singletons. This clonotype turned up a few times. The CDR3 loop spans 11 amino acids. V lost 6 bases and J lost 5, with 5 bases in between. Per the germline V gene, CDR1 is SNHLY and CDR2 is FYNNEI. The time point is: persistent/refractory GD, antithyroid drugs over 5 years with positive TRAb. There was RNA extracted from PBMCs, and the TCR library was made from it.

This sequence originates from a female donor with Graves disease. The sequences come from peripheral blood mononuclear cells (PBMCs), collected when the disease was refractory, from a patient treated with antithyroid drugs. The chain has TRBV2 and TRBJ1-5; weak D call: TRBD1 (5 bases). The CDR3 coding sequence is TGTGCCAGCAGCAGGGATCAGCCCCAGCATTTT. This sequence encodes CASSRDQPQHF.